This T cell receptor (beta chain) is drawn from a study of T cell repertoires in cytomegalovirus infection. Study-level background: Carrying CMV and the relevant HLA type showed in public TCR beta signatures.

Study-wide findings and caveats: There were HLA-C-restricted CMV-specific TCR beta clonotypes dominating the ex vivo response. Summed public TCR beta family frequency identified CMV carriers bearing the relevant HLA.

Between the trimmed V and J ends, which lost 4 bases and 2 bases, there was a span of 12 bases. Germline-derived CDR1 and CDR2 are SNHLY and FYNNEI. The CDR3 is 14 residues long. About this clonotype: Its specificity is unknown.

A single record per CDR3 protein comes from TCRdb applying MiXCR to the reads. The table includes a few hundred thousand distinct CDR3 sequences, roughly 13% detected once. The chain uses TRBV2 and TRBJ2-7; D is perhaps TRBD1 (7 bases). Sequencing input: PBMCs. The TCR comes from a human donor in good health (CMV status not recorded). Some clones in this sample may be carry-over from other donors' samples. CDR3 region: CASSAGDRAYEQYF. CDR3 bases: TGTGCCAGCAGTGCGGGAGACAGGGCCTACGAGCAGTACTTC.